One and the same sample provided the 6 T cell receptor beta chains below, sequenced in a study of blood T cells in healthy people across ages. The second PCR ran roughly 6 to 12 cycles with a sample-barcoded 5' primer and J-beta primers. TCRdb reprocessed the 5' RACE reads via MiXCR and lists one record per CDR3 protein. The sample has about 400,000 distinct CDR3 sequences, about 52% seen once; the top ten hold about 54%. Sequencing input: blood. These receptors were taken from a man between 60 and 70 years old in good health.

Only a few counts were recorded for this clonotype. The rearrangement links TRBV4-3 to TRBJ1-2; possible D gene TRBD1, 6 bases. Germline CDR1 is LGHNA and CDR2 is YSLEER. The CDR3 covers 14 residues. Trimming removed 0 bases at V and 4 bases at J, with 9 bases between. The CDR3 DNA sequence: TGCGCCAGCAGCCAAGAGCAGGGGCTCTATGGCTACACCTTC. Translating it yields CASSQEQGLYGYTF.

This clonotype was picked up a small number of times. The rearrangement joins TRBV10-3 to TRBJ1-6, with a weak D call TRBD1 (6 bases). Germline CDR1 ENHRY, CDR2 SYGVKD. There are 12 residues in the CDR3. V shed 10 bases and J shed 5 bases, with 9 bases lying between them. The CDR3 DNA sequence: TGTGCCAGTGGGGGGCATAATTCACCCCTCCACTTT. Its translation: CASGGHNSPLHF.

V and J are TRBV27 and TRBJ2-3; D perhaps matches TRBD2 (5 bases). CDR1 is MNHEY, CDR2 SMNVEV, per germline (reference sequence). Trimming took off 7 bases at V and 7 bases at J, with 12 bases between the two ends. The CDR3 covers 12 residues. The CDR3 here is CASTDLAYTQYF. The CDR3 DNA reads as TGTGCCAGCACCGACCTAGCCTATACGCAGTATTTT.

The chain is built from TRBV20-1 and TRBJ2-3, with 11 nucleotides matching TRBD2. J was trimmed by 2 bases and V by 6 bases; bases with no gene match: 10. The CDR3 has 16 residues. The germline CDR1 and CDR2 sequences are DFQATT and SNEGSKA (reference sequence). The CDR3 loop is CSATNRLAGLTDTQYF. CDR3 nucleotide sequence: TGCAGTGCCACTAATCGACTAGCGGGACTCACAGATACGCAGTATTTT.

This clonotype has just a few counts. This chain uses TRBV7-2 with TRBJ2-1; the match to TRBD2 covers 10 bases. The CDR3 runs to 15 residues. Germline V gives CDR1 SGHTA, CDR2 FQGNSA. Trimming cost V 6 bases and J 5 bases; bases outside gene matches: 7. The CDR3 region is CASSRRAGGHNEQFF. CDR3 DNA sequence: TGTGCCAGCAGTCGGCGAGCGGGAGGGCACAATGAGCAGTTCTTC.

DNA of the CDR3: TGTGCCAGCAGTTTCGTTCAGGCGCGGCAGCCCCAGCATTTT. Translated, it gives CASSFVQARQPQHF. The V gene is TRBV28, the J gene TRBJ1-5; D not resolved. Germline values: CDR1 MDHEN, CDR2 SYDVKM. This CDR3 has 14 amino acids. The germline V and J ends were trimmed by 3 bases and 7 bases, with 13 bases remaining between them.